Presented here are 5 T cell receptor beta chains from one specimen sequenced in a study of cytomegalovirus exposure and HLA in healthy donors. In the PCR, 60 Vbeta and 13 Jbeta primers were used. Data came from immunoSEQ multiplex PCR; TCRdb stores just in-frame clones and leaves some out. The sample gives fewer than 200,000 clones, about four fifths of which show up once; about 14% is in the top ten. Material for sequencing was PBMCs. The source of these receptors is a woman aged 30 to 39 in good health and CMV-seropositive.

V is TRBV13 and J is TRBJ2-1; 11 bases map to TRBD1. This CDR3 comprises 14 residues. Germline CDR1 is PRHDT and CDR2 is FYEKMQ (reference sequence). V lost 4 bases to trimming and J lost 7 bases; unmatched junction nucleotides: 3. CDR3 nucleotide sequence: TGTGCCAGCAGCTGGGGGACAGGGGGTAATGAGCAGTTCTTC. The encoded protein is CASSWGTGGNEQFF.

This clone was counted only a few times. The chain employs TRBV6-6 and TRBJ1-2; D gene uncertain. This CDR3 is built from 16 residues. Trimming cost V 7 bases and J 1 base, with 19 bases left between them. Germline values: CDR1 MNHNY, CDR2 SVGAGI (reference sequence). CDR3 loop: CASIHMGEGINYGYTF. The CDR3 DNA reads TGTGCCAGCATCCACATGGGAGAAGGGATTAACTATGGCTACACCTTC.

The chain couples TRBV19 to TRBJ1-3; possible D gene TRBD1, 6 bases. Germline lookup yields CDR1 LNHDA and CDR2 SQIVND (reference sequence). This CDR3 has 16 amino acids. Trimming left V 8 bases short and J 0 bases short, with 17 bases between. The CDR3 nucleotides are TGTGCCAGTTTACCTCGGACAGCCAGCTCTGGAAACACCATATATTTT. It yields the protein CASLPRTASSGNTIYF.

The gene calls are TRBV11-3 and TRBJ2-2, with TRBD2 matching 8 bases. V was clipped by 6 bases and J by 7 bases; unmatched bases: 10. From germline, CDR1 is SGHNT and CDR2 YENEEA. The CDR3 has 15 amino acids. As DNA, the CDR3 is TGTGCCAGCAGGACGGGAGGGCGGGGCATCGGGGAGCTGTTTTTT. This codes for CASRTGGRGIGELFF.

This clone has just one count. The chain is built from TRBV5-1 and TRBJ1-1; tentative D call: TRBD1 (5 bases). V shed 0 bases and J shed 5 bases, with 14 bases lying between them. Germline loops: CDR1 SGHRS, CDR2 YFSETQ. The CDR3 totals 15 residues. The CDR3 sequence: CASSLDTGGHTEAFF. CDR3 nucleotides: TGCGCCAGCAGCTTGGATACAGGAGGGCATACTGAAGCTTTCTTT.